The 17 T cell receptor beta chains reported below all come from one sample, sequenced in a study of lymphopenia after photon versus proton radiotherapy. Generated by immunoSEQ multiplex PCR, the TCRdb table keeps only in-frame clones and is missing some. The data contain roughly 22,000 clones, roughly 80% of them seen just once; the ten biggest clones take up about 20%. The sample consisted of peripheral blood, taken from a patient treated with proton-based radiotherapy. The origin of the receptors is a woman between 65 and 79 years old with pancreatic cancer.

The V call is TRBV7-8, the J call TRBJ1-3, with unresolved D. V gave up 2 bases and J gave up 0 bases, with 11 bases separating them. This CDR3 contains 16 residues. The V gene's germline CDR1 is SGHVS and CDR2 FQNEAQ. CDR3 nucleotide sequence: TGTGCCAGCAGCTTATCTCCCCCGGGCTCTGGAAACACCATATATTTT. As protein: CASSLSPPGSGNTIYF.

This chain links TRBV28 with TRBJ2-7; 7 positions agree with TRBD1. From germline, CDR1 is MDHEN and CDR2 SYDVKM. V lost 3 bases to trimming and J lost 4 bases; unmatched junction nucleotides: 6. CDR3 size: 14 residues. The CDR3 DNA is TGTGCCAGCAGTTTGGCGACAGGGCGTTACGAGCAGTACTTC. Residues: CASSLATGRYEQYF.

CDR3 bases: TGTGCCAGCAGTTATTTTCAACAAGACAGGGGGTCTCTCAGCTCCTACAATGAGCAGTTCTTC. Protein: CASSYFQQDRGSLSSYNEQFF. The rearrangement links TRBV27 to TRBJ2-1; 9 bases agree with TRBD1. With 4 bases clipped from V and 0 bases from J, the junction kept 19 bases outside the gene matches. CDR3 size: 21 residues. The germline gives CDR1 MNHEY, CDR2 SMNVEV (reference sequence).

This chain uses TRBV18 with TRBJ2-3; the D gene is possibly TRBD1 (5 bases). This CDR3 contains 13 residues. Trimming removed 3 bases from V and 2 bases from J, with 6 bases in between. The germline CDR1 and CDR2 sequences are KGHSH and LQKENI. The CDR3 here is CASSPRVTDTQYF. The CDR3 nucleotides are TGTGCCAGCTCACCCAGGGTCACAGATACGCAGTATTTT.

This CDR3 is CASSSQSGSGELFF. The CDR3, as DNA: TGTGCCAGCAGCTCTCAATCAGGGTCCGGGGAGCTGTTTTTT. This chain connects TRBV7-3 to TRBJ2-2, with a tentative D call TRBD1 (5 bases). The germline V gene has CDR1 SGHTA and CDR2 FQGTGA. CDR3 length equals 14 residues. The ends were cut back, 4 bases at V and 6 bases at J, with 12 bases in the middle.

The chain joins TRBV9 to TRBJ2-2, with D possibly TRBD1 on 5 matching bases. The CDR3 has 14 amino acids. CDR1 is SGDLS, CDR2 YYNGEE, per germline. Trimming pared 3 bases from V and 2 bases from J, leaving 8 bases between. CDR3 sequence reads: CASSGQGNTGELFF. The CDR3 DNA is TGTGCCAGCAGCGGGCAGGGTAACACCGGGGAGCTGTTTTTT. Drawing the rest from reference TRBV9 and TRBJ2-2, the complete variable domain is DSGVTQTPKHLITATGQRVTLRCSPRSGDLSVYWYQQSLDQGLQFLIQYYNGEERAKGNILERFSAQQFPDLHSELNLSSLELGDSALYFCASSGQGNTGELFFGEGSRLTVL.

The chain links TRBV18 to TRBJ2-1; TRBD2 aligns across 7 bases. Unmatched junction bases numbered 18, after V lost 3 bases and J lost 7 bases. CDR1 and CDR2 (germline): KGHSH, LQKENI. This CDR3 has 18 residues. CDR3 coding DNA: TGTGCCAGCTCACCGCAGGGTCAACGGGAGGTATTCGGGAATGAGCAGTTCTTC. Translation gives CASSPQGQREVFGNEQFF.

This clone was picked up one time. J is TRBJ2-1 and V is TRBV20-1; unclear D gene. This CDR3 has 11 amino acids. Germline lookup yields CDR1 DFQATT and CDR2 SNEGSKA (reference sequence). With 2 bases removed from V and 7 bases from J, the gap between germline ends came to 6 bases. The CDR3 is CSARNGNEQFF. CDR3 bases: TGCAGTGCTAGAAACGGGAATGAGCAGTTCTTC.

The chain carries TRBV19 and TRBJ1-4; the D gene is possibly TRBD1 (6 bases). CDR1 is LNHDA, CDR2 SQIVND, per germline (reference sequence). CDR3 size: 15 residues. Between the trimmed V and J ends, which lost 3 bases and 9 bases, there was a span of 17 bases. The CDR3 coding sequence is TGTGCCAGTAGTATCGATAGGACAGTCGAGAAAAAACTGTTTTTT. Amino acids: CASSIDRTVEKKLFF.

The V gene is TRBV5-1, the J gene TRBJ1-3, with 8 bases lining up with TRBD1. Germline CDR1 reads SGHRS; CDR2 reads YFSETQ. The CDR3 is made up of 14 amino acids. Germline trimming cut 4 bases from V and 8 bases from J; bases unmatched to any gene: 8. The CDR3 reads CASSRETGVDTIYF. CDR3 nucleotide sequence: TGCGCCAGCAGCAGGGAGACAGGGGTCGACACCATATATTTT.

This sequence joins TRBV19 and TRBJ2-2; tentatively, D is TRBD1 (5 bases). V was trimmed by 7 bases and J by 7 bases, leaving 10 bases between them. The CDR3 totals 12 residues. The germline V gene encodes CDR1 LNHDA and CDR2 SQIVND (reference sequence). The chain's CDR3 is CASKTGLGELFF. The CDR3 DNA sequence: TGTGCCAGTAAAACAGGTCTCGGGGAGCTGTTTTTT. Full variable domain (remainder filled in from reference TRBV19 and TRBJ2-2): DGGITQSPKYLFRKEGQNVTLSCEQNLNHDAMYWYRQDPGQGLRLIYYSQIVNDFQKGDIAEGYSVSREKKESFPLTVTSAQKNPTAFYLCASKTGLGELFFGEGSRLTVL.

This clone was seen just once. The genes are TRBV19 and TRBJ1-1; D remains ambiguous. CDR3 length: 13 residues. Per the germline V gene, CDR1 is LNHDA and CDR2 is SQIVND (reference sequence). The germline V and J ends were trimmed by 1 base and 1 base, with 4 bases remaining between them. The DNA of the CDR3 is TGTGCCAGTAGTATAGCGGCGAACACTGAAGCTTTCTTT. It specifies CASSIAANTEAFF.

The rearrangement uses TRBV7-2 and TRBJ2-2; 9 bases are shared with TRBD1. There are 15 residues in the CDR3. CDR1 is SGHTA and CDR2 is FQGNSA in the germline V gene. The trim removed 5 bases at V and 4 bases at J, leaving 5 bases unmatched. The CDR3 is CASSRDRVGTGELFF. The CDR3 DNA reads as TGTGCCAGCAGCCGGGACAGGGTAGGCACCGGGGAGCTGTTTTTT.

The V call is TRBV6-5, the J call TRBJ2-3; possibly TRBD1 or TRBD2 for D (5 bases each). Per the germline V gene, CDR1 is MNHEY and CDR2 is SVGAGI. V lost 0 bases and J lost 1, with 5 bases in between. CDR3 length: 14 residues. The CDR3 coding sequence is TGTGCCAGCAGTTACTCGGGGGGCACAGATACGCAGTATTTT. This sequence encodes CASSYSGGTDTQYF.

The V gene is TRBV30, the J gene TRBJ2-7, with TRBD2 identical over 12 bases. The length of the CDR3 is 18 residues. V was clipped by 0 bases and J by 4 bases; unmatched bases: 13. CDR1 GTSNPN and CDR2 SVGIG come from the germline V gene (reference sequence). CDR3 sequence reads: CAWSVRVGVTSGSYEQYF. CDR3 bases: TGTGCCTGGAGTGTACGGGTCGGGGTGACTAGCGGGAGTTACGAGCAGTACTTC.

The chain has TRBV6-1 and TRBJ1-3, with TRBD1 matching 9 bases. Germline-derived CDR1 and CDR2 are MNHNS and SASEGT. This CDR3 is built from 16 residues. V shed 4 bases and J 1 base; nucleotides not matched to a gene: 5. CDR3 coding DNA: TGTGCCAGCAGTGCCACAGGGGGCGCTTCTGGAAACACCATATATTTT. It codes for CASSATGGASGNTIYF.

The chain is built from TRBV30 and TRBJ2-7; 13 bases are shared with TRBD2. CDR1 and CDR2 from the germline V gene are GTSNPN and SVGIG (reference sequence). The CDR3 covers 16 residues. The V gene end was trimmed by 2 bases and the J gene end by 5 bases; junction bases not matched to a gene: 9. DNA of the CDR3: TGTGCCTGGAGTAGGATTGGACTAGCGGGAGTTGACGAGCAGTACTTC. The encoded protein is CAWSRIGLAGVDEQYF.